Listed below are T cell receptor beta chains from one sample, sequenced in a study of blood T cell repertoires in COVID-19. Libraries were prepared by immunoSEQ multiplex PCR; TCRdb keeps only in-frame clonotypes and omits some of them. The repertoire consists of 300,000 to 350,000 clones, with roughly 90% occurring once and the leading ten covering 3% to 4.5%. Sequencing was carried out using peripheral blood. Receptor source: a woman aged 55-69 years with COVID-19, enrolled during active disease. The CDR3 runs from the conserved cysteine through the conserved F or W. A D gene is named only where the DNA matches it firmly. Size is omitted from some rows. Given values are once, few, many or a class for expanded clones.

>TRBD1|TRBV5-1|few|TRBJ2-2
CASRPTGGGIPGELFF
TGCGCCAGCAGGCCTACAGGGGGCGGGATCCCCGGGGAGCTGTTTTTT
>TRBD2|TRBV4-1|.|TRBJ2-2
CASSQGAAAGGPWTGELFF
TGCGCCAGCAGCCAAGGCGCAGCAGCGGGGGGGCCGTGGACCGGGGAGCTGTTTTTT
>.|TRBV15|.|TRBJ1-6
CATSRDRGRNSPLHF
TGTGCCACCAGCAGAGACAGGGGTCGGAATTCACCCCTCCACTTT
>TRBD1|TRBV6-5|.|TRBJ1-5
CASSYRSGTGFEAQHF
TGTGCCAGCAGTTACCGATCCGGGACAGGGTTCGAAGCCCAGCATTTT
>.|TRBV14|.|TRBJ1-2
CASSFNTFPAANTF
TGTGCCAGCAGTTTCAATACCTTCCCGGCGGCGAATACCTTC
>TRBD1|TRBV7-6|.|TRBJ2-5
CASSLVTGTVTVTQYF
TGTGCCAGCAGCTTAGTGACCGGGACAGTCACAGTGACCCAGTACTTC
>.|TRBV7-9|.|TRBJ1-2
CASSLAGSVEYGYTF
TGTGCCAGCAGCTTAGCTGGGAGTGTGGAATATGGCTACACCTTC
>TRBD1|TRBV3-1/TRBV3-2|.|TRBJ1-2
CASTQAGGDRGYTF
TGTGCCAGCACCCAAGCAGGGGGAGATCGTGGCTACACCTTC
>TRBD1|TRBV5-5|.|TRBJ1-6
CASSQTGTGYGPLHF
TGTGCCAGCAGCCAGACCGGGACAGGGTATGGACCCCTCCACTTT
>.|TRBV6-5|.|TRBJ1-6
CASGETVGSPLHF
TGTGCCAGCGGCGAGACAGTGGGTTCACCCCTCCACTTT
>.|TRBV24-1|.|TRBJ1-1
CATSDFGEDTEAFF
TGTGCCACCAGTGATTTTGGGGAGGACACTGAAGCTTTCTTT
>.|TRBV19|.|TRBJ2-4
CASGPKRVAKNIQYF
TGTGCCAGTGGCCCCAAGAGGGTAGCCAAAAACATTCAGTACTTC
>.|TRBV29-1|.|TRBJ2-7
CSVYNPRGQFDEQYF
TGCAGCGTTTATAACCCTCGCGGACAGTTCGACGAGCAGTACTTC
>.|TRBV30|.|TRBJ1-1
CAWSTQGITEAFF
TGTGCCTGGAGTACTCAGGGGATCACTGAAGCTTTCTTT
>TRBD2|TRBV5-1|.|TRBJ2-1
CASSLDPAGRQNKQFF
TGCGCCAGCAGCTTGGACCCAGCGGGGAGACAGAATAAGCAGTTCTTC
>.|TRBV5-4|.|TRBJ2-7
CASSLGGLSYEQYF
TGTGCCAGCAGCTTGGGCGGGTTATCCTACGAGCAGTACTTC
>.|TRBV6-5|few|TRBJ1-5
CASSLGSNQPQHF
TGTGCCAGCAGTCTGGGCAGCAATCAGCCCCAGCATTTT
>.|TRBV11-2|.|TRBJ1-3
CASSLSYSGNTIYF
TGTGCCAGCAGCTTATCGTATTCTGGAAACACCATATATTTT
>TRBD1|TRBV2|.|TRBJ1-2
CASGSGTGAYGYTF
TGTGCCAGCGGTTCCGGGACAGGGGCCTATGGCTACACCTTC
>TRBD2|TRBV6-2/TRBV6-3|.|TRBJ2-7
CASSVAGSSYEQYF
TGTGCCAGCAGTGTAGCGGGGAGCTCCTACGAGCAGTACTTC
>TRBD2|TRBV11-2|.|TRBJ2-5
CASSLAGSGGASSETQYF
TGTGCCAGCAGCTTAGCGGGTAGCGGGGGGGCATCGTCCGAGACCCAGTACTTC
>TRBD1|TRBV6-6|.|TRBJ2-3
CASHKGQGSTDTQYF
TGTGCCAGCCACAAGGGACAGGGTAGCACAGATACGCAGTATTTT
>.|TRBV5-1|once|TRBJ2-2
CASSLAGDTGELFF
TGCGCCAGCAGCTTGGCCGGGGACACCGGGGAGCTGTTTTTT
>.|TRBV9|.|TRBJ2-5
CASSVVAEGTETQYF
TGTGCCAGCAGCGTAGTGGCTGAAGGGACTGAGACCCAGTACTTC
>TRBD1|TRBV11-1|.|TRBJ2-5
CASSQGQGKGETQYF
TGTGCCAGCAGCCAAGGACAGGGAAAGGGGGAGACCCAGTACTTC
>TRBD2|TRBV5-1|.|TRBJ2-5
CASSLRPGGAGETQYF
TGCGCCAGCAGCTTGCGTCCCGGGGGGGCAGGAGAGACCCAGTACTTC
>TRBD1|TRBV5-1|.|TRBJ1-6
CASSTETGVYNSPLHF
TGCGCCAGCAGCACCGAAACAGGGGTTTATAATTCACCCCTCCACTTT
>TRBD2|TRBV19|.|TRBJ2-3
CASRPGLAGGLTDTQYF
TGTGCCAGTAGGCCGGGACTAGCGGGGGGTCTAACAGATACGCAGTATTTT
>.|TRBV11-3|.|TRBJ2-1
CASSLAASGEQFF
TGTGCCAGCAGCTTAGCGGCAAGCGGTGAGCAGTTCTTC
>.|TRBV5-1|.|TRBJ1-5
CASSLGGAGQPQHF
TGCGCCAGCAGCTTGGGCGGGGCGGGTCAGCCCCAGCATTTT
>.|TRBV15|.|TRBJ1-2
CATSQDRIYGYTF
TGTGCCACCAGTCAGGACAGAATCTATGGCTACACCTTC
>.|TRBV7-2|.|TRBJ1-4
CASSFSSATNEKLFF
TGTGCCAGCAGCTTTTCTTCCGCAACTAATGAAAAACTGTTTTTT
>.|TRBV7-2|.|TRBJ2-7
CASSGRGGDEQYF
TGTGCCAGCAGCGGACGAGGGGGGGACGAGCAGTACTTC
>.|TRBV28|.|TRBJ2-1
CASSYPDTYNEQFF
TGTGCCAGCAGTTACCCCGACACCTACAATGAGCAGTTCTTC
>.|TRBV7-9|.|TRBJ1-2
CASSLIQGGYTF
TGTGCCAGCAGCTTAATCCAGGGAGGCTACACCTTC
>.|TRBV3-1/TRBV3-2|.|TRBJ1-4
CASSHLGQSNEKLFF
TGCGCCAGCAGCCATCTGGGGCAGTCTAATGAAAAACTGTTTTTT
>TRBD2|TRBV5-6|.|TRBJ2-2
CASSLIRLASGKNTGELFF
TGTGCCAGCAGCTTGATCCGTTTGGCTAGCGGAAAGAACACCGGGGAGCTGTTTTTT
>.|TRBV7-2|.|TRBJ2-2
CASSFDRTGGELFF
TGTGCCAGCAGCTTCGACAGGACTGGCGGGGAGCTGTTTTTT
>TRBD1|TRBV4-1|.|TRBJ1-1
CASSQPGQRNTEAFF
TGCGCCAGCAGCCAACCGGGACAGAGGAACACTGAAGCTTTCTTT
>.|TRBV5-1|.|TRBJ1-2
CASSLRPEGGYTF
TGCGCCAGCAGCTTGAGACCCGAGGGTGGCTACACCTTC
>.|TRBV7-8|.|TRBJ1-2
CASSAGPWTNYGYTF
TGTGCCAGCAGCGCAGGCCCGTGGACTAACTATGGCTACACCTTC
>TRBD1|TRBV27|.|TRBJ2-7
CASSARRWTGVSYEQYF
TGTGCCAGCAGTGCGCGGCGTTGGACAGGAGTTTCCTACGAGCAGTACTTC
>TRBD1|TRBV18|.|TRBJ1-6
CASSQDRATSPLHF
TGTGCCAGCTCACAGGACAGGGCGACTTCACCCCTCCACTTT
>.|TRBV11-2|once|TRBJ1-1
CASSLGGARKGEAFF
TGTGCCAGCAGCTTAGGCGGGGCGAGAAAAGGTGAAGCTTTCTTT
>.|TRBV6-2/TRBV6-3|.|TRBJ2-2
CASSRTGQITGELFF
TGTGCCAGCAGCCGTACCGGACAGATCACCGGGGAGCTGTTTTTT
>TRBD1|TRBV11-2|.|TRBJ1-4
CASSWDRTNEKLFF
TGTGCCAGCAGCTGGGACAGGACCAATGAAAAACTGTTTTTT
>TRBD1|TRBV18|.|TRBJ1-2
CASSLTSQGAYGYTF
TGTGCCAGCTCACTTACCTCACAGGGGGCGTATGGCTACACCTTC
>TRBD2|TRBV7-9|.|TRBJ2-7
CASSASGAGEQYF
TGTGCCAGCAGCGCGAGCGGGGCAGGCGAGCAGTACTTC
>.|TRBV5-1|.|TRBJ1-1
CASSSDLGRAFF
TGCGCCAGCAGCTCCGATCTAGGGAGGGCTTTCTTT
>TRBD1|TRBV5-1|.|TRBJ2-1
CASEEGTGNNEQFF
TGCGCCAGCGAGGAAGGGACAGGAAACAATGAGCAGTTCTTC
>TRBD1|TRBV5-5|once|TRBJ1-3
CASSRLQGDGNTIYF
TGTGCCAGCAGCCGCCTACAGGGGGATGGAAACACCATATATTTT
>TRBD1|TRBV7-9|.|TRBJ1-1
CASSTQGAQSTEAFF
TGTGCCAGTTCGACCCAGGGGGCGCAGAGCACTGAAGCTTTCTTT
>.|TRBV5-1|.|TRBJ2-3
CATKRGGPSGDTQYF
TGCGCCACCAAAAGGGGGGGGCCAAGTGGGGATACGCAGTATTTT
>.|TRBV15|.|TRBJ1-1
CATSRGLNQQVGKTEAFF
TGTGCCACCAGCAGGGGGCTGAACCAACAGGTAGGGAAGACTGAAGCTTTCTTT
>TRBD1|TRBV6-5|.|TRBJ1-1
CASSYWGDRGHTEAFF
TGTGCCAGCAGTTACTGGGGGGACAGGGGACATACTGAAGCTTTCTTT
>.|TRBV28|.|TRBJ1-2
CASSRPGKGGYTF
TGTGCCAGCAGTCGCCCAGGTAAAGGCGGCTACACCTTC
>.|TRBV12-3/TRBV12-4|.|TRBJ1-1
CASSPITEAFF
TGTGCCAGCAGCCCCATTACTGAAGCTTTCTTT